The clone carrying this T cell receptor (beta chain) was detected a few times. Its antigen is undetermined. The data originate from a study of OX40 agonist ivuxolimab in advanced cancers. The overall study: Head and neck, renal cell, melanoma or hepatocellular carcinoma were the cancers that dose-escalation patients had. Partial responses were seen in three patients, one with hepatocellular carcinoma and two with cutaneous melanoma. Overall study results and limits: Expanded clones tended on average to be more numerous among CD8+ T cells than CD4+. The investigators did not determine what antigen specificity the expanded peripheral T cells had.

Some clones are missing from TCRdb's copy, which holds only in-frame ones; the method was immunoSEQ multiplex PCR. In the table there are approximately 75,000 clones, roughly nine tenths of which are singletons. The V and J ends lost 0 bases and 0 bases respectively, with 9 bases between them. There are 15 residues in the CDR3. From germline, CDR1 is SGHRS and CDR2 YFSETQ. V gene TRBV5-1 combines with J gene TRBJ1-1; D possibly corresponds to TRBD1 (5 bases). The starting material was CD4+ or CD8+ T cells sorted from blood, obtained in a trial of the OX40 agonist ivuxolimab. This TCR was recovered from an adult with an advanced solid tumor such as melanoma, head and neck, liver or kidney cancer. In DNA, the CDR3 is TGCGCCAGCAGCTTGGGAGGGACTTTGAACACTGAAGCTTTCTTT. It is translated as CASSLGGTLNTEAFF.